The 14 T cell receptor beta chains below come from one sample, sequenced in a study of monozygotic twins with inflammatory bowel disease. TCRdb reprocessed the 5' RACE reads and stores each CDR3 protein as one record, lacking DNA. Its listing shows 190,000 or so distinct CDR3 sequences. The specimen was blood. The receptors stem from a human donor with ulcerative colitis or Crohn's disease, or a healthy co-twin of an affected twin (not recorded which).

The rearrangement joins TRBV12-3 or TRBV12-4 to TRBJ2-7; the TRBD1 assignment by TCRdb is unverifiable without DNA. The length of the CDR3 is 13 residues. CDR3 sequence: CASSLVQGDEQYF.

The chain is built from TRBV20-1 and TRBJ2-1. Germline V lookup: CDR1 DFQATT, CDR2 SNEGSKA (reference sequence). The CDR3 covers 15 residues. The chain's CDR3 is CSARDPSGVYNEQFF.

The chain's CDR3 is CSVDSGNWDTEAFF. This chain connects TRBV29-1 to TRBJ1-1. This CDR3 has 14 amino acids. Looked up from germline, CDR1 is SQVTM and CDR2 is ANQGSEA.

The chain joins TRBV29-1 to TRBJ2-7; TCRdb indicates TRBD1, and absent DNA this call remains unverified. Germline values: CDR1 SQVTM, CDR2 ANQGSEA. This CDR3 has 14 residues. CDR3 sequence: CSVGAQSIASEQYF.

CDR3: CASSLRPAGAANEQFF. The chain carries TRBV3-1 and TRBJ2-1; the D call from TCRdb, TRBD1, cannot be confirmed without DNA. This CDR3 contains 16 residues. Germline V lookup: CDR1 LGHDT, CDR2 YNNKEL (reference sequence).

The V and J genes are TRBV10-3 and TRBJ2-3; TCRdb names TRBD2, which stays unverified in the absence of DNA. CDR1 and CDR2 (germline): ENHRY, SYGVKD. This CDR3 is built from 17 residues. Here the CDR3 reads CAISESKGAGAPDTQYF.

The chain joins TRBV18 to TRBJ2-3. Germline V CDR1 and CDR2: KGHSH, LQKENI. The CDR3 spans 16 residues. The CDR3 loop reads CASSPLRTGWGDTQYF.

The J gene is TRBJ2-5, the V gene TRBV11-2; TCRdb proposes TRBD2, but this gene call is untestable without DNA. The CDR3 is made up of 17 amino acids. In germline, CDR1 is SGHAT, CDR2 FQNNGV. The CDR3 spells CASSFGLTSGGRETQYF. Complete variable domain (other parts from reference TRBV11-2 and TRBJ2-5): EAGVAQSPRYKIIEKRQSVAFWCNPISGHATLYWYQQILGQGPKLLIQFQNNGVVDDSQLPKDRFSAERLKGVDSTLKIQPAKLEDSAVYLCASSFGLTSGGRETQYFGPGTRLLVL.

The chain employs TRBV5-1 and TRBJ2-3. The CDR3 length is 13 residues. Per germline, CDR1 SGHRS and CDR2 YFSETQ. The CDR3: CASSQEFRDTQYF.

CDR3 sequence: CASSSDKAYNEQFF. The chain carries TRBV5-5 and TRBJ2-1. CDR1 is SGHKS and CDR2 is YYEKEE in the germline V gene (reference sequence). The CDR3 covers 14 residues.

J is TRBJ2-7 and V is TRBV2; TCRdb indicates TRBD1, and absent DNA this call remains unverified. This CDR3 region has 12 residues. Germline values: CDR1 SNHLY, CDR2 FYNNEI. This CDR3 reads CASSDREYEQYF.

This sequence joins TRBV18 and TRBJ1-1. Per the germline V gene, CDR1 is KGHSH and CDR2 is LQKENI. The CDR3 length is 17 residues. The CDR3 loop reads CASSPLSLAELNTEAFF. Looking up the rest from reference TRBV18 and TRBJ1-1 gives the full variable domain: NAGVMQNPRHLVRRRGQEARLRCSPMKGHSHVYWYRQLPEEGLKFMVYLQKENIIDESGMPKERFSAEFPKEGPSILRIQQVVRGDSAAYFCASSPLSLAELNTEAFFGQGTRLTVV.

V and J are TRBV27 and TRBJ2-3. This CDR3 has 13 residues. The V gene's germline CDR1 is MNHEY and CDR2 SMNVEV (reference sequence). CDR3 sequence: CASSPRLTDTQYF.

V gene TRBV11-2 combines with J gene TRBJ1-2; TCRdb designates TRBD1, a call that cannot be tested without DNA. CDR1 SGHAT and CDR2 FQNNGV come from the germline V gene. The CDR3 has 13 residues. The CDR3 region is CASSLAGVGGYTF.